One and the same sample provided the 16 T cell receptor beta chains below, sequenced in a study of T cell responses to AZD1222 COVID-19 vaccine. Repertoires were generated with immunoSEQ multiplex PCR, while TCRdb's copy carries only in-frame clones and drops some. The sample gives about 260,000 clones, just over 90% of which show up once; 0.5% to 0.65% is in the top ten. The specimen comprised peripheral blood, sampled on day 0 of AZD1222 vaccination. These receptors all stem from an adult in good health.

The chain has TRBV7-9 and TRBJ1-5; D possibly corresponds to TRBD1 (5 bases). Trimming took off 1 base at V and 1 base at J, with 11 bases between the two ends. CDR3 length: 16 amino acids. Germline CDR1 SEHNR, CDR2 FQNEAQ (reference sequence). CDR3 bases: TGTGCCAGCAGCTTAGGGGGCGCGGACAGCAATCAGCCCCAGCATTTT. This codes for CASSLGGADSNQPQHF.

The rearrangement links TRBV7-3 to TRBJ2-4, with a tentative D call TRBD2 (6 bases). The length of the CDR3 is 13 residues. Between the trimmed V and J ends, which lost 5 bases and 8 bases, there was a span of 13 bases. Per the germline V gene, CDR1 is SGHTA and CDR2 is FQGTGA. This CDR3 is CASSPRPGDIQYF. In nucleotides, the CDR3 is TGTGCCAGCAGCCCCCGCCCGGGGGACATTCAGTACTTC.

The chain combines TRBV9 with TRBJ2-1; 8 bases align to TRBD2. The J segment lost 8 bases and the V segment lost 4 bases, leaving 11 bases of the junction unmatched. The germline CDR1 and CDR2 sequences are SGDLS and YYNGEE. The CDR3 is 15 amino acids. The CDR3 nucleotides read TGTGCCAGCAGCCGTAGCGGGATGGTTGACTATGAGCAGTTCTTC. Its protein product is CASSRSGMVDYEQFF.

V usage is TRBV20-1 and J usage is TRBJ2-7, with D perhaps TRBD1 (5 bases). The germline CDR1 and CDR2 sequences are DFQATT and SNEGSKA (reference sequence). The CDR3 runs to 11 residues. The V end lost 3 bases, the J end lost 9 bases, and 12 bases lay between the germline ends. CDR3 region: CSASTGPSQYF. The CDR3 DNA sequence: TGCAGTGCTAGTACAGGCCCTTCGCAGTACTTC.

This chain uses TRBV3-1 (or the pseudogene TRBV3-2) with TRBJ2-5, with 8 bases that match TRBD2. Losses at the gene ends were 5 bases for V and 5 bases for J; bases not matched to a gene: 10. Germline CDR1 is LGHDT and CDR2 is YNNKEL (reference sequence). The CDR3 runs 15 residues. This CDR3 reads CASSFSGGAGETQYF. The CDR3 region has the DNA TGTGCCAGCAGCTTCTCGGGAGGGGCAGGGGAGACCCAGTACTTC.

This chain joins TRBV6-1 and TRBJ1-5; 8 bases line up with TRBD1. V shed 2 bases and J 3 bases; nucleotides not matched to a gene: 3. The germline gives CDR1 MNHNS, CDR2 SASEGT. CDR3 length: 15 amino acids. The CDR3 DNA reads as TGTGCCAGCAGTGAAAGACAGGGGATCAATCAGCCCCAGCATTTT. The encoded protein is CASSERQGINQPQHF.

The V and J genes are TRBV3-1 (or the pseudogene TRBV3-2) and TRBJ1-2; D possibly corresponds to TRBD1 (5 bases). Between the trimmed V and J ends, which lost 4 bases and 9 bases, there was a span of 18 bases. Per germline, CDR1 LGHDT and CDR2 YNNKEL (reference sequence). The length of the CDR3 is 14 residues. CDR3 bases: TGTGCCAGCAGCCCGAGGGGCGGGGAAAGGAGCTACACCTTC. Residues: CASSPRGGERSYTF.

The chain is built from TRBV2 and TRBJ1-2; D is undetermined. The CDR3 has 12 amino acids. The germline V gene encodes CDR1 SNHLY and CDR2 FYNNEI. V lost 8 bases and J lost 2, with 9 bases in between. CDR3 nucleotide sequence: TGTGCCAGCGAGTACAGAAACTATGGCTACACCTTC. Translated: CASEYRNYGYTF.

The rearrangement joins TRBV7-8 to TRBJ2-7; D is unresolved. Germline V gene data show CDR1 as SGHVS and CDR2 as FQNEAQ. This CDR3 has 13 residues. V was clipped by 5 bases and J by 2 bases, with 10 bases between them. The CDR3 here is CASSPQITYEQYF. The DNA of the CDR3 is TGTGCCAGCAGCCCACAGATAACCTACGAGCAGTACTTC.

The chain couples TRBV28 to TRBJ1-3; D unclear. Germline loops: CDR1 MDHEN, CDR2 SYDVKM. With 10 bases removed from V and 0 bases from J, the gap between germline ends came to 16 bases. This CDR3 comprises 15 residues. The CDR3 reads CATRRLGGSGNTIYF. The CDR3 nucleotides are TGTGCCACCCGACGCCTGGGAGGCTCTGGAAACACCATATATTTT.

V and J are TRBV7-9 and TRBJ1-2; D remains unclear. Trimming removed 0 bases at V and 8 bases at J, with 16 bases between. Germline V lookup: CDR1 SEHNR, CDR2 FQNEAQ (reference sequence). The CDR3 contains 15 residues. The CDR3 nucleotides read TGTGCCAGCAGCTTAGCGCGGGGAACTCGGGAGGGCTACACCTTC. Its translation is CASSLARGTREGYTF.

Note on this clone: Other DNA variants within this sample encode the same CDR3. CDR3 residues: CASSSGPSYEQYF. As DNA, the CDR3 is TGTGCCAGCAGTTCCGGACCCTCCTACGAGCAGTACTTC. The rearrangement uses TRBV7-2 and TRBJ2-7; the D is unclear. V dropped 6 bases and J dropped 0 bases, with 9 bases sitting between them. The CDR3 runs to 13 residues. Germline V lookup: CDR1 SGHTA, CDR2 FQGNSA.

The V gene is TRBV7-2, the J gene TRBJ2-5; 8 bases align to TRBD1. J was trimmed by 3 bases and V by 5 bases; bases with no gene match: 8. This CDR3 is 15 amino acids long. Per the germline V gene, CDR1 is SGHTA and CDR2 is FQGNSA. CDR3 sequence reads: CASSKTGAGKETQYF. The CDR3 region has the DNA TGTGCCAGCAGCAAGACAGGGGCCGGAAAAGAGACCCAGTACTTC.

This chain links TRBV10-3 with TRBJ1-1; no reliable D call. The V end was cut by 3 bases, the J end by 4 bases, with 9 bases between. The CDR3 runs 13 residues. The V gene's germline CDR1 is ENHRY and CDR2 SYGVKD. CDR3 sequence reads: CAISESMVTEAFF. DNA for the CDR3: TGTGCCATCAGTGAATCGATGGTCACTGAAGCTTTCTTT.

The genes are TRBV15 and TRBJ1-2; TRBD1 is a possible D gene (6 bases). Germline V gene sequence: CDR1 LNHNV, CDR2 YYDKDF (reference sequence). V was trimmed by 3 bases and J by 14 bases, leaving 22 bases between them. This CDR3 has 14 amino acids. The CDR3 DNA follows: TGTGCCACCAGCAGGCGGCGGGGGCGCCAAGGAACGACCTTC. The encoded protein is CATSRRRGRQGTTF.

The gene calls are TRBV2 and TRBJ1-6, with D unresolved. This CDR3 region has 14 residues. The germline V gene has CDR1 SNHLY and CDR2 FYNNEI. Trimming removed 5 bases at V and 7 bases at J, with 12 bases between. The CDR3 DNA sequence: TGTGCCAGCAGTAATACTCGGCGGAATTCACCCCTCCACTTT. Translated, it gives CASSNTRRNSPLHF.